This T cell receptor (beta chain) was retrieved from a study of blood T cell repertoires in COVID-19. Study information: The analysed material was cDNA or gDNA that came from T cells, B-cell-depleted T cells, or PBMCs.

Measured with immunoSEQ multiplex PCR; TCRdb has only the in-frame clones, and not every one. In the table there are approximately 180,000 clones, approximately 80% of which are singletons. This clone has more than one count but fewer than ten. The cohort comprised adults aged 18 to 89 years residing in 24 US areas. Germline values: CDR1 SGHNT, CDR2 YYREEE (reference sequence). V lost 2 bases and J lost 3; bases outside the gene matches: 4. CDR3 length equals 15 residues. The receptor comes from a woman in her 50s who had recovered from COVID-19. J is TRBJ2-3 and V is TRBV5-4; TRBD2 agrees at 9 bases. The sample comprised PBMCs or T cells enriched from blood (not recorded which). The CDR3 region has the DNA TGTGCCAGCAGCTTAGCGGGAGGAGGGACAGATACGCAGTATTTT. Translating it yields CASSLAGGGTDTQYF. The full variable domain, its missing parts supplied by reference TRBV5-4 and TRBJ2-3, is ETGVTQSPTHLIKTRGQQVTLRCSSQSGHNTVSWYQQALGQGPQFIFQYYREEENGRGNFPPRFSGLQFPNYSSELNVNALELDDSALYLCASSLAGGGTDTQYFGPGTRLTVL.